Detailed here is one T cell receptor beta chain. The germline V and J ends were trimmed by 1 base and 0 bases, with 8 bases remaining between them. Germline CDR1 SGDLS, CDR2 YYNGEE. This CDR3 contains 14 residues. This specimen belongs to a study of control samples from healthy donors and cancer patients. Libraries were prepared by immunoSEQ multiplex PCR; TCRdb keeps only in-frame clonotypes and omits some of them. Of about 140,000 clones in the sample, approximately 91% are singletons; the top ten hold over 4%. The sequenced sample consisted of blood. The rearrangement links TRBV9 to TRBJ2-7, with D uncertain. The sequence derives from a man aged 30-40 years in good health. The CDR3 spells CASSVQSNSYEQYF. For the CDR3, the DNA is TGTGCCAGCAGCGTACAGTCCAACTCCTACGAGCAGTACTTC.